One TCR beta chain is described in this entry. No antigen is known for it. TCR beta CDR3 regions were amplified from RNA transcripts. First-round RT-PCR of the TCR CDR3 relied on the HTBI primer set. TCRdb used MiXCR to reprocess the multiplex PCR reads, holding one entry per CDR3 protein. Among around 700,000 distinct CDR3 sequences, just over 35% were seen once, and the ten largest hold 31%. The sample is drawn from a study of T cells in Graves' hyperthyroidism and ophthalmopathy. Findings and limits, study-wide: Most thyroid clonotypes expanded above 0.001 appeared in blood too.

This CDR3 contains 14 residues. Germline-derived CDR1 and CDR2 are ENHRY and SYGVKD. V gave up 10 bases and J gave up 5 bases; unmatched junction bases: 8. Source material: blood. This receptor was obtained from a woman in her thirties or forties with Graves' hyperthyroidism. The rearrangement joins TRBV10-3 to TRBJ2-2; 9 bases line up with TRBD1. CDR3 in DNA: TGTGCCACCCGATTGGGACAGGGAACCGGGGAGCTGTTTTTT. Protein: CATRLGQGTGELFF.